This TCR beta chain was retrieved from a study of T cell responses to AZD1222 COVID-19 vaccine. Study-level results: Females made up more of the donors, who were largely white British, and clonal diversity may have come out too low.

Of note for this clone: What it recognizes is unknown.

The data were produced by immunoSEQ multiplex PCR, yet TCRdb's version contains in-frame clones alone and is incomplete. The data contain about 110,000 clones, roughly 92% of them singletons. Second-dose intervals of approximately 4 or approximately 12 weeks were pooled. After removal of 4 bases from V and 4 bases from J, the junction contained 4 bases not matched to a gene. Per the germline V gene, CDR1 is SGHNT and CDR2 is YYREEE (reference sequence). CDR3 size: 14 residues. V is TRBV5-4 and J is TRBJ1-4; TRBD1 agrees at 7 bases. Sequenced here: peripheral blood, sampled 28 days after the second AZD1222 dose. The TCR originated in an adult who received the AZD1222 COVID-19 vaccine. The CDR3 reads CASSRDSYNEKLFF. In DNA form, the CDR3 reads TGTGCCAGCAGCCGGGACAGTTATAATGAAAAACTGTTTTTT.